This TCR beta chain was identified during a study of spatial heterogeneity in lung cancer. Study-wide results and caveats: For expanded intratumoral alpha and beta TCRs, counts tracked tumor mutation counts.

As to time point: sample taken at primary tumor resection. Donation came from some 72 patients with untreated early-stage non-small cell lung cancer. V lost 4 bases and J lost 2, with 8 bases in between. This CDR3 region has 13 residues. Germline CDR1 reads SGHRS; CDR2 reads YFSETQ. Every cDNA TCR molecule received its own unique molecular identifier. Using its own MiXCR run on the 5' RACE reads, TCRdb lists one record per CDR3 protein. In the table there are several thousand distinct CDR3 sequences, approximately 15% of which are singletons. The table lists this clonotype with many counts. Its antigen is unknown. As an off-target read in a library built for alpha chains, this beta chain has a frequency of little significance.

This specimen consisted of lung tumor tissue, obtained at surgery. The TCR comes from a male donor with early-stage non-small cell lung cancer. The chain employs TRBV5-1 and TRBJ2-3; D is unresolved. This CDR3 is CASSPHDTDTQYF. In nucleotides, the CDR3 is TGCGCCAGCAGCCCTCATGACACAGATACGCAGTATTTT.